These 30 T cell receptor beta chains originate from one sample sequenced in a study of T cells in Graves' hyperthyroidism and ophthalmopathy. TCR beta CDR3 region amplification was performed from RNA transcripts. Researchers ran a first-round RT-PCR on the TCR CDR3 using the HTBI primer set. Each CDR3 protein gets one entry after TCRdb re-called the multiplex PCR reads with MiXCR. The sample includes about half a million distinct CDR3 sequences, around 20% of them seen just once. The source material was blood. The origin of the receptors is a man younger than 30 with Graves' hyperthyroidism.

There are a few counts of this clonotype. The rearrangement uses TRBV11-2 and TRBJ2-3; unclear D gene. Germline V lookup: CDR1 SGHAT, CDR2 FQNNGV. V shed 5 bases and J shed 5 bases, with 17 bases lying between them. The CDR3 is made up of 15 amino acids. The CDR3 bases are TGTGCCAGCAGCCCCCTGACTCCCCCCGGAGATACGCAGTATTTT. This sequence encodes CASSPLTPPGDTQYF.

The chain couples TRBV3-1 to TRBJ2-7; no clear D gene. Deletions cut 4 bases from V and 2 bases from J, with 12 bases between. Germline values: CDR1 LGHDT, CDR2 YNNKEL (reference sequence). CDR3 length: 14 amino acids. CDR3 bases: TGTGCCAGCAGCCCTTGGCTAAACACCTACGAGCAGTACTTC. Translation: CASSPWLNTYEQYF.

At least ten counts were recorded for this clonotype. This rearrangement joins TRBV5-1 to TRBJ1-3; D not certain. Trimming took 4 bases from V and 0 from J, leaving 11 bases between them. This CDR3 is built from 15 residues. In germline, CDR1 is SGHRS, CDR2 YFSETQ. This chain's CDR3 is CASSPRTLSGNTIYF. The CDR3 DNA sequence: TGCGCCAGCAGCCCACGGACGCTCTCTGGAAACACCATATATTTT.

The chain is built from TRBV28 and TRBJ2-7; D is perhaps TRBD2 (5 bases). The germline gives CDR1 MDHEN, CDR2 SYDVKM. V lost 3 bases, J lost 5 bases, and 11 bases lay in between. This CDR3 contains 13 residues. The CDR3: CASSLSGLDEQYF. The CDR3 DNA follows: TGTGCCAGCAGTTTGAGCGGACTGGACGAGCAGTACTTC.

As to this clonotype: This may stem from a read error, because a much larger clone lies one nucleotide away. The chain couples TRBV19 to TRBJ1-1, with D hard to call. Germline CDR1 and CDR2: LNHDA and SQIVND (reference sequence). The CDR3 covers 14 residues. DNA of the CDR3: TGTGCCAGTAGTCCCACGGGAGGGTTCGCTGAAGCTTGCTTT. As protein: CASSPTGGFAEACF. The variable domain in full, completed from reference TRBV19 and TRBJ1-1, reads DGGITQSPKYLFRKEGQNVTLSCEQNLNHDAMYWYRQDPGQGLRLIYYSQIVNDFQKGDIAEGYSVSREKKESFPLTVTSAQKNPTAFYLCASSPTGGFAEACFGQGTRLTVV.

This clonotype was seen many times. CDR3 sequence: CASSPGTGPSGNTIYF. The CDR3 DNA reads TGTGCCAGCAGCCCCGGGACAGGTCCCTCTGGAAACACCATATATTTT. The J gene is TRBJ1-3, the V gene TRBV11-2; 8 nucleotides match TRBD1. Trimming removed 5 bases from V and 0 bases from J; junction bases left unmatched: 6. The CDR3 loop spans 16 amino acids. The germline CDR1 and CDR2 sequences are SGHAT and FQNNGV.

This clonotype has ten or more counts. The chain has TRBV29-1 and TRBJ2-2; maybe TRBD2 (5 bases). Germline CDR1 is SQVTM and CDR2 is ANQGSEA. The CDR3 has 13 amino acids. V was cut by 6 bases and J by 1 base, with 9 bases left in between. The CDR3 here is CSVDGLNTGELFF. The CDR3 bases are TGCAGCGTCGATGGACTGAACACCGGGGAGCTGTTTTTT.

This clonotype was seen repeatedly, ten times or more. V and J are TRBV20-1 and TRBJ2-4; D is undetermined. With 4 bases removed from V and 0 bases from J, the gap between germline ends came to 7 bases. Germline V CDR1 and CDR2: DFQATT, SNEGSKA (reference sequence). CDR3 size: 13 residues. In nucleotides, the CDR3 is TGCAGTGCTATCGTTCTAGCCAAAAACATTCAGTACTTC. This encodes CSAIVLAKNIQYF.

The rearrangement links TRBV6-1 to TRBJ1-2, with a tentative D call TRBD1 (6 bases). This CDR3 comprises 14 residues. Germline V gene data show CDR1 as MNHNS and CDR2 as SASEGT. The V end was cut by 5 bases, the J end by 5 bases, with 15 bases between. The CDR3 here is CASSPQGGQYGYTF. The CDR3 DNA sequence: TGTGCCAGCAGTCCCCAGGGTGGACAGTATGGCTACACCTTC.

In its sample, this clonotype was seen a few times. This chain links TRBV6-1 with TRBJ2-3, with TRBD1 matching over 7 bases. Looked up from germline, CDR1 is MNHNS and CDR2 is SASEGT. The CDR3 contains 16 residues. Trimming cost V 3 bases and J 2 bases; bases outside gene matches: 8. In nucleotides, the CDR3 is TGTGCCAGCAGTGATCCCACAGGGGCCCTCACAGATACGCAGTATTTT. The encoded protein is CASSDPTGALTDTQYF.

This clonotype has ten or more counts. This chain uses TRBV2 with TRBJ1-3; tentative D call: TRBD1 (6 bases). V was shortened by 5 bases and J by 0 bases, with 11 bases between the two germline ends. This CDR3 spans 15 amino acids. In germline, CDR1 is SNHLY, CDR2 FYNNEI. The CDR3 nucleotides read TGTGCCAGCAGTTGGGGGCGAGACTCTGGAAACACCATATATTTT. Protein sequence: CASSWGRDSGNTIYF.

This clonotype came up a few times. J is TRBJ2-7 and V is TRBV28; the match to TRBD1 covers 7 bases. In germline, CDR1 is MDHEN, CDR2 SYDVKM. The junction had 6 bases not matched to a gene; V was cut back by 5 bases and J by 2 bases. The CDR3 runs to 14 residues. The DNA of the CDR3 is TGTGCCAGCAGTCTACAGGGGCCCACCTACGAGCAGTACTTC. It is translated as CASSLQGPTYEQYF.

The rearrangement links TRBV20-1 to TRBJ1-5, with D perhaps matching TRBD1 (5 bases). Per the germline V gene, CDR1 is DFQATT and CDR2 is SNEGSKA (reference sequence). V lost 0 bases and J 6 bases, leaving 12 bases between the germline ends. The CDR3 consists of 14 residues. The CDR3 loop reads CSARDRGGIQPQHF. The CDR3 DNA reads as TGCAGTGCTAGAGATCGGGGGGGGATTCAGCCCCAGCATTTT.

At least ten counts were recorded for this clonotype. The chain is built from TRBV6-4 and TRBJ1-5; TRBD1 agrees at 7 bases. The CDR3 is 17 amino acids. The germline V gene has CDR1 MRHNA and CDR2 SNTAGT. V lost 7 bases, J lost 5 bases, and 17 bases stayed unmatched. CDR3: CASIASTGQIGDQPQHF. The CDR3 coding sequence is TGTGCCAGCATCGCCTCGACAGGGCAAATCGGCGATCAGCCCCAGCATTTT.

This clonotype was seen many times. V gene TRBV2 combines with J gene TRBJ1-2; perhaps TRBD1 as D (6 bases). V was clipped by 7 bases and J by 2 bases, with 8 bases between them. Germline lookup yields CDR1 SNHLY and CDR2 FYNNEI. The length of the CDR3 is 12 residues. CDR3 DNA: TGTGCCAGCATCGGGACAAACTATGGCTACACCTTC. The encoded protein is CASIGTNYGYTF.

Many counts were recorded for this clonotype. The chain combines TRBV24-1 with TRBJ1-2; D might be TRBD1 (5 bases). The CDR3 consists of 16 residues. V lost 4 bases to trimming and J lost 7 bases, with 21 bases between them. In germline, CDR1 is KGHDR, CDR2 SFDVKD. The CDR3 protein is CATSDHASGQGGGYTF. Written as DNA, the CDR3 is TGTGCCACCAGTGACCACGCCTCGGGGCAGGGCGGTGGCTACACCTTC.

This clonotype was recorded a few times. CDR3 loop: CASSEILGTRGYEQYF. CDR3 bases: TGTGCCAGCAGTGAGATCCTCGGGACTAGAGGTTACGAGCAGTACTTC. The chain employs TRBV6-1 and TRBJ2-7; 8 bases map to TRBD2. The CDR3 covers 16 residues. After removal of 3 bases from V and 4 bases from J, the junction contained 11 bases not matched to a gene. Germline V CDR1 and CDR2: MNHNS, SASEGT.

V usage is TRBV5-4 and J usage is TRBJ1-1, with D possibly being TRBD1 (5 bases). V shed 1 base and J shed 3 bases, with 10 bases lying between them. The CDR3 contains 14 residues. From germline, CDR1 is SGHNT and CDR2 YYREEE (reference sequence). CDR3 DNA sequence: TGTGCCAGCAGCTTGAAGGGGCGGGACACTGAAGCTTTCTTT. Translation gives CASSLKGRDTEAFF. The full variable domain, in which reference TRBV5-4 and TRBJ1-1 provide the parts outside the CDR3, is ETGVTQSPTHLIKTRGQQVTLRCSSQSGHNTVSWYQQALGQGPQFIFQYYREEENGRGNFPPRFSGLQFPNYSSELNVNALELDDSALYLCASSLKGRDTEAFFGQGTRLTVV.

This clonotype was seen once. The gene calls are TRBV30 and TRBJ1-1; 10 bases fit TRBD1. Trimming took 3 bases from V and 0 from J; bases not matched to a gene: 10. Germline V gene sequence: CDR1 GTSNPN, CDR2 SVGIG (reference sequence). The CDR3 totals 17 residues. The CDR3 loop is CAWSSGQGYPMNTEAFF. The CDR3 coding sequence is TGTGCCTGGAGCTCGGGACAGGGGTACCCAATGAACACTGAAGCTTTCTTT.

This clonotype showed up many times. J is TRBJ2-6 and V is TRBV2, with D perhaps matching TRBD1 (6 bases). The ends were cut back, 6 bases at V and 0 bases at J, with 12 bases in the middle. There are 16 residues in the CDR3. Looked up from germline, CDR1 is SNHLY and CDR2 is FYNNEI. Here the CDR3 DNA reads TGTGCCAGCAGACCTAGGGACATCTCTGGGGCCAACGTCCTGACTTTC. It encodes CASRPRDISGANVLTF.

Many counts were recorded for this clonotype. The chain joins TRBV6-5 to TRBJ1-5; 7 nucleotides align to TRBD1. The V gene end was trimmed by 4 bases and the J gene end by 6 bases; junction bases not matched to a gene: 3. Germline lookup yields CDR1 MNHEY and CDR2 SVGAGI. The CDR3 totals 13 residues. The CDR3 region has the DNA TGTGCCAGCAGTTGGGGACAGCTTCAGCCCCAGCATTTT. It is translated as CASSWGQLQPQHF.

Only a few counts were recorded for this clonotype. The chain has TRBV27 and TRBJ2-7, with 12 bases identical to TRBD2. In germline, CDR1 is MNHEY, CDR2 SMNVEV (reference sequence). V lost 5 bases to trimming and J lost 3 bases; unmatched junction nucleotides: 5. The CDR3 loop spans 15 amino acids. The CDR3 nucleotides are TGTGCCAGCAGTGTGCTAGCGGGGGGGATCTACGAGCAGTACTTC. Translation: CASSVLAGGIYEQYF.

The table lists this clonotype with many counts. The rearrangement uses TRBV18 and TRBJ2-5; no firm D call. Deletions cut 6 bases from V and 2 bases from J, with 16 bases between. Germline CDR1 KGHSH, CDR2 LQKENI. This CDR3 has 15 residues. CDR3 region: CASSRPPDWQETQYF. CDR3 bases: TGTGCCAGCTCCCGACCCCCAGACTGGCAAGAGACCCAGTACTTC. Complete variable domain (other parts from reference TRBV18 and TRBJ2-5): NAGVMQNPRHLVRRRGQEARLRCSPMKGHSHVYWYRQLPEEGLKFMVYLQKENIIDESGMPKERFSAEFPKEGPSILRIQQVVRGDSAAYFCASSRPPDWQETQYFGPGTRLLVL.

The V call is TRBV14, the J call TRBJ2-2; 9 nucleotides agree with TRBD2. CDR3 length: 15 residues. V shed 4 bases and J 3 bases; nucleotides not matched to a gene: 3. CDR1 SGHDN and CDR2 FVKESK come from the germline V gene. CDR3 protein: CASSPTSGYTGELFF. For the CDR3, the DNA is TGTGCCAGCAGCCCGACTAGCGGCTACACCGGGGAGCTGTTTTTT. The full variable domain, its missing parts supplied by reference TRBV14 and TRBJ2-2, is EAGVTQFPSHSVIEKGQTVTLRCDPISGHDNLYWYRRVMGKEIKFLLHFVKESKQDESGMPNNRFLAERTGGTYSTLKVQPAELEDSGVYFCASSPTSGYTGELFFGEGSRLTVL.

There are many counts of this clonotype. The genes are TRBV2 and TRBJ2-7; tentative D call: TRBD2 (5 bases). The CDR3 sequence is 15 residues long. Trimming stripped 6 bases from V and 6 bases from J, with 21 bases between. Germline V gene lookup returns CDR1 SNHLY and CDR2 FYNNEI. Written as DNA, the CDR3 is TGTGCCAGCAGCGTTACCACGGGATTTCAAGGCGAGCAGTACTTC. Translation: CASSVTTGFQGEQYF.

This clonotype was detected many times. V is TRBV20-1 and J is TRBJ2-7; the D gene is possibly TRBD1 (6 bases). Trimming pared 6 bases from V and 5 bases from J, leaving 14 bases between. CDR1 and CDR2 (germline): DFQATT, SNEGSKA (reference sequence). This CDR3 has 12 amino acids. The CDR3 DNA is TGCAGTGCCCCCCGGGACACTAACGAGCAGTACTTC. This codes for CSAPRDTNEQYF.

Many counts were recorded for this clonotype. V is TRBV29-1 and J is TRBJ2-7, with no clear D. Trimming cost V 7 bases and J 2 bases, with 6 bases left between them. This CDR3 region has 10 residues. Per the germline V gene, CDR1 is SQVTM and CDR2 is ANQGSEA. CDR3 DNA: TGCAGCGCCCTTGCCTACGAGCAGTACTTC. The encoded protein is CSALAYEQYF.

The chain combines TRBV24-1 with TRBJ2-5, with TRBD2 matching 7 bases. V trimming: 7 bases; J trimming: 5 bases; junction bases outside the gene matches: 6. Germline V CDR1 and CDR2: KGHDR, SFDVKD. This CDR3 is built from 13 residues. CDR3 coding DNA: TGTGCCACCAGCGCAGCGGGACGGGAGACCCAGTACTTC. As protein: CATSAAGRETQYF.

This clonotype was detected ten times or more. The rearrangement uses TRBV15 and TRBJ2-2; a possible D gene is TRBD1 (6 bases). V gave up 5 bases and J gave up 10 bases, with 20 bases separating them. CDR1 and CDR2 from the germline V gene are LNHNV and YYDKDF (reference sequence). The CDR3 loop spans 15 amino acids. The CDR3 sequence is CATSDRQVIGPELFF. The CDR3 DNA follows: TGTGCCACCAGCGATCGACAGGTTATTGGTCCGGAGCTGTTTTTT.

This clonotype was detected many times. The CDR3 DNA reads as TGTGCCAGCAGCTACAGGGGGAACCAGCCCCAGCATTTT. Amino acid sequence: CASSYRGNQPQHF. This chain joins TRBV12-3 or TRBV12-4 and TRBJ1-5, with TRBD1 identical over 8 bases. This CDR3 comprises 13 residues. The V segment lost 6 bases and the J segment 7 bases; nucleotides outside the gene matches: 5.